The text below deals with one T cell receptor (beta chain). The CDR3 loop spans 13 amino acids. Germline-derived CDR1 and CDR2 are SGHNT and YYREEE (reference sequence). V was pared by 6 bases and J by 4 bases, with 13 bases between. These data originate in a study of blood T cell repertoires in COVID-19. Overall study: The cDNA or gDNA used as material had been derived from T cells, B-cell-depleted T cells, or PBMCs.

In the original analysis: Nucleated cell counts were estimated from reference gene primer amplification. Profiled with immunoSEQ multiplex PCR; TCRdb holds only in-frame clones, not every one. V and J calls and clone size are those listed in that table; D and trimming were worked out from the DNA. Of hundreds of thousands of clones listed, roughly 86% are singletons. The chain is built from TRBV5-4 and TRBJ1-1; TRBD1 might be the D (6 bases). The specimen sequenced was peripheral blood. The receptor was derived from a man aged 60 to 69 with acute or convalescent COVID-19. In nucleotides, the CDR3 is TGTGCCAGCAACCAGGGGCGAGGCACTGAAGCTTTCTTT. Protein: CASNQGRGTEAFF.